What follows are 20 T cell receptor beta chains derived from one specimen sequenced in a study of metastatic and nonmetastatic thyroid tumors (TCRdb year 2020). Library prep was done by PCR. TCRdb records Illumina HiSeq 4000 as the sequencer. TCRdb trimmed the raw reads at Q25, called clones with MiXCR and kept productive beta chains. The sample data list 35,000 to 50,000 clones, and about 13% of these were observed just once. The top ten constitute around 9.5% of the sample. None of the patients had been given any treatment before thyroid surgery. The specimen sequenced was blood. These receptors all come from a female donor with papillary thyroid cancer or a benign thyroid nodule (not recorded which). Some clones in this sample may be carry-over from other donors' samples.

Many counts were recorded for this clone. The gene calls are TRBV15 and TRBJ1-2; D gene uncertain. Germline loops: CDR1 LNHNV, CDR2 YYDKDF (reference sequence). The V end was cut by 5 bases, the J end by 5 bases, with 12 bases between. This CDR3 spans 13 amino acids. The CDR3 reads CATSFEAGYGYTF. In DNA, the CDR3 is TGTGCCACCAGCTTTGAGGCCGGGTATGGCTACACCTTC.

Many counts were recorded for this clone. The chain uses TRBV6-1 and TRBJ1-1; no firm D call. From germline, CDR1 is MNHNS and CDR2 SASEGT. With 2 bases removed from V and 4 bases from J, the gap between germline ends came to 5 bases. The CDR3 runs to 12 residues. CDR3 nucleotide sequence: TGTGCCAGCAGTGAACGCCGCACTGAAGCTTTCTTT. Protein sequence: CASSERRTEAFF.

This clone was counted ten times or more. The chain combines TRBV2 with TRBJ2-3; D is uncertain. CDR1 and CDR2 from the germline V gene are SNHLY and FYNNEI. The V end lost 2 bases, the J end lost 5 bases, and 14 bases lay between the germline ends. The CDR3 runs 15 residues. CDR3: CASSERPTVGDTQYF. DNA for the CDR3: TGTGCCAGCAGTGAACGGCCTACAGTGGGAGATACGCAGTATTTT.

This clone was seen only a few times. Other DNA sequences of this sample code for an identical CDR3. The CDR3 spells CASSLYNEQFF. In DNA, the CDR3 is TGTGCCAGCAGTTTATACAATGAGCAGTTCTTC. This chain connects TRBV12-3 or TRBV12-4 to TRBJ2-1, with no clear D. The V gene lost 2 bases and the J gene lost 4 bases, with 0 bases spanning the gap. This CDR3 comprises 11 residues.

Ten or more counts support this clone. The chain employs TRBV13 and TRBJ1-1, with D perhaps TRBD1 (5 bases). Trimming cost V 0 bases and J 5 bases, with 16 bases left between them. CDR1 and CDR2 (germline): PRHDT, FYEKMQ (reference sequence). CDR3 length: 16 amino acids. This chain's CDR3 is CASSLGLGQRGTEAFF. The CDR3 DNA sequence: TGTGCCAGCAGCTTAGGCCTCGGGCAGCGGGGGACTGAAGCTTTCTTT. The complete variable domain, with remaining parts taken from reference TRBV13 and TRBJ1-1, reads AAGVIQSPRHLIKEKRETATLKCYPIPRHDTVYWYQQGPGQDPQFLISFYEKMQSDKGSIPDRFSAQQFSDYHSELNMSSLELGDSALYFCASSLGLGQRGTEAFFGQGTRLTVV.

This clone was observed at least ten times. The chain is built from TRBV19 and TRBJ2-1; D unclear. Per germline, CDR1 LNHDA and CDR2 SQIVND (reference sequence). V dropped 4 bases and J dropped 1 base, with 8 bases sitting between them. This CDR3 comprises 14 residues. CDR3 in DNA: TGTGCCAGTAGTAACCGAGCGTCCTACAATGAGCAGTTCTTC. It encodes CASSNRASYNEQFF.

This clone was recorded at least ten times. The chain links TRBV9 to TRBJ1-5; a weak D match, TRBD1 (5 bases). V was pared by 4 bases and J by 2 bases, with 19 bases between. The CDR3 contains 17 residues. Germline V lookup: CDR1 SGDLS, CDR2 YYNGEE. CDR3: CASSPLPGLGGNQPQHF. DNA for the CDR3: TGTGCCAGCAGCCCTCTTCCGGGGCTCGGGGGCAATCAGCCCCAGCATTTT.

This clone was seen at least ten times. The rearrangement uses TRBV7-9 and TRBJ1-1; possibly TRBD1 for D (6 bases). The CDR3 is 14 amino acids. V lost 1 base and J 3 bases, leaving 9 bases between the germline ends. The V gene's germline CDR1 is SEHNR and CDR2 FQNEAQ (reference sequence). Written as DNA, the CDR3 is TGTGCCAGCAGCTTAGGAGGGGGGGACACTGAAGCTTTCTTT. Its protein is CASSLGGGDTEAFF.

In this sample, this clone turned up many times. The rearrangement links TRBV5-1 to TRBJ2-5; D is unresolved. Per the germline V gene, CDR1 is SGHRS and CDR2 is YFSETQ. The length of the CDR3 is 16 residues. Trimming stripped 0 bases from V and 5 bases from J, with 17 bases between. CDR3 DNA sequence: TGCGCCAGCAGCTTGGGGGCCTCTGCCCTTTGGGAGACCCAGTACTTC. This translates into CASSLGASALWETQYF. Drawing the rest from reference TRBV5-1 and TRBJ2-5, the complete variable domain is KAGVTQTPRYLIKTRGQQVTLSCSPISGHRSVSWYQQTPGQGLQFLFEYFSETQRNKGNFPGRFSGRQFSNSRSEMNVSTLELGDSALYLCASSLGASALWETQYFGPGTRLLVL.

CDR3: CASSLGTEAFF. DNA for the CDR3: TGTGCCAGCAGTTTGGGTACTGAAGCTTTCTTT. The genes are TRBV12-3 or TRBV12-4 and TRBJ1-1; D remains unclear. CDR3 length equals 11 residues. V was shortened by 3 bases and J by 5 bases, with 4 bases between the two germline ends.

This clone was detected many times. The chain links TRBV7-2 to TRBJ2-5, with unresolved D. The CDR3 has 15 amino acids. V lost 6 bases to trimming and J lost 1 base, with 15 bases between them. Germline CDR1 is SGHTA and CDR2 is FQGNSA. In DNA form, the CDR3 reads TGTGCCAGCAGTATAACGGGCCAGCCCCAAGAGACCCAGTACTTC. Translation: CASSITGQPQETQYF. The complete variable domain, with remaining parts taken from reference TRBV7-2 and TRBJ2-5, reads GAGVSQSPSNKVTEKGKDVELRCDPISGHTALYWYRQSLGQGLEFLIYFQGNSAPDKSGLPSDRFSAERTGGSVSTLTIQRTQQEDSAVYLCASSITGQPQETQYFGPGTRLLVL.

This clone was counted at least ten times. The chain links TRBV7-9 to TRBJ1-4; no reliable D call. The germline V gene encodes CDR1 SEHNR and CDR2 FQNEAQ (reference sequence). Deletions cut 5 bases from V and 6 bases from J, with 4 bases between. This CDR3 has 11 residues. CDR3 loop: CASSRYEKLFF. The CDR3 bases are TGTGCCAGCAGCCGGTATGAAAAACTGTTTTTT.

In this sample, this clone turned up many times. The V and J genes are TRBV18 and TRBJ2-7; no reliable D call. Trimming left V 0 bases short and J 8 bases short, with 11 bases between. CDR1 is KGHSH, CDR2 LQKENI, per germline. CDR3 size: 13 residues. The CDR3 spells CASSPPGGVQQYF. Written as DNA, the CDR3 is TGTGCCAGCTCACCACCGGGTGGGGTACAGCAGTACTTC.

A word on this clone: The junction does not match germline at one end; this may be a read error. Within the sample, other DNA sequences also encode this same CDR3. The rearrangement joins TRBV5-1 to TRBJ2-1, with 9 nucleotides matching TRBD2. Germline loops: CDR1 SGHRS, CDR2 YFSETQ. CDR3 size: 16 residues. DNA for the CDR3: TGTGCCAGCAGCTTGGACCCAGCGGGAGGTCATAATGAGCAGTTCTTC. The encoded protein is CASSLDPAGGHNEQFF.

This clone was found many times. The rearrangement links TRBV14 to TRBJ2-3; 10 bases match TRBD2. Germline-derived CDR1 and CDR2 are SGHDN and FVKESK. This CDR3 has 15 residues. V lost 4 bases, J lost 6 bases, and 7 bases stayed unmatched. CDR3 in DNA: TGTGCCAGCAGCCGACTAGCGGGCGGATTGGATACGCAGTATTTT. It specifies CASSRLAGGLDTQYF. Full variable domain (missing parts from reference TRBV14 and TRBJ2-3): EAGVTQFPSHSVIEKGQTVTLRCDPISGHDNLYWYRRVMGKEIKFLLHFVKESKQDESGMPNNRFLAERTGGTYSTLKVQPAELEDSGVYFCASSRLAGGLDTQYFGPGTRLTVL.

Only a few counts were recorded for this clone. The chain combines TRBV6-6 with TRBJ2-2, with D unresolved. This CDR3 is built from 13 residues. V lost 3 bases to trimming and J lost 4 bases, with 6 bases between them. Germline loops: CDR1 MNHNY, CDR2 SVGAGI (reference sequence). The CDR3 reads CASSYGSTGELFF. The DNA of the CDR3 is TGTGCCAGCAGTTATGGCAGCACCGGGGAGCTGTTTTTT.

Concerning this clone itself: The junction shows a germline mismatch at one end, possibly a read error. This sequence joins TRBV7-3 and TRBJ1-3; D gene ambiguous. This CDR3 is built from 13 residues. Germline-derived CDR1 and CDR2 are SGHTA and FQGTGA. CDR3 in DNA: TGTGCCAGAGTTCTCGCCTCTGGCAACACCATATATTTT. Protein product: CARVLASGNTIYF.

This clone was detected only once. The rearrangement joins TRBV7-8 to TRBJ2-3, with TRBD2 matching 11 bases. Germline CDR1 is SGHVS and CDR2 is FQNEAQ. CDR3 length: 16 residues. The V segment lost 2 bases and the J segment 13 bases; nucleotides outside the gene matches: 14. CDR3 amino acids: CASSLLAGGLTDKKYF. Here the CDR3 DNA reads TGTGCCAGCAGCTTACTAGCGGGAGGCCTCACAGATAAGAAGTATTTT. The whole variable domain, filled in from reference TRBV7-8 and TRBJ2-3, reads GAGVSQSPRYKVAKRGQDVALRCDPISGHVSLFWYQQALGQGPEFLTYFQNEAQLDKSGLPSDRFFAERPEGSVSTLKIQRTQQEDSAVYLCASSLLAGGLTDKKYFGPGTRLTVL.

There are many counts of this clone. CDR3 loop: CASSTDRVAFF. CDR3 in DNA: TGTGCCAGCAGCACGGACAGGGTAGCTTTCTTT. The gene calls are TRBV7-2 and TRBJ1-1; 8 bases map to TRBD1. V lost 5 bases to trimming and J lost 10 bases; unmatched junction nucleotides: 3. This CDR3 comprises 11 residues. The germline CDR1 and CDR2 sequences are SGHTA and FQGNSA.

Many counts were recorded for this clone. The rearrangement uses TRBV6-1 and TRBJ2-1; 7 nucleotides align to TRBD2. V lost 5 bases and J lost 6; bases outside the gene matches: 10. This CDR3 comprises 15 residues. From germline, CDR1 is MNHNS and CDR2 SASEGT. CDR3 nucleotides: TGTGCCAGCAGTTTGTTGTCGGGAGGAAGCAATGAGCAGTTCTTC. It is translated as CASSLLSGGSNEQFF.